The 20 T cell receptor beta chains below come from one sample, sequenced in a study of blood T cell repertoires in COVID-19. Measured with immunoSEQ multiplex PCR; TCRdb has only the in-frame clones, and not every one. In the table there are approximately 280,000 clones, roughly 88% of which are singletons. The specimen sequenced was peripheral blood. The receptors come from a woman in her seventies with acute or convalescent COVID-19.

There are a few counts of this clone. V gene TRBV9 combines with J gene TRBJ2-3; D is perhaps TRBD2 (7 bases). Germline V CDR1 and CDR2: SGDLS, YYNGEE. Trimming removed 4 bases at V and 8 bases at J, with 17 bases between. The CDR3 has 14 amino acids. The CDR3 is CASSPPGGGGTQYF. The DNA for the CDR3 is TGTGCCAGCAGCCCACCGGGGGGCGGGGGTACGCAGTATTTT.

This sequence joins TRBV6-5 and TRBJ1-2; TRBD1 might be the D (5 bases). Germline V CDR1 and CDR2: MNHEY, SVGAGI. Trimming cost V 5 bases and J 11 bases, with 15 bases left between them. The CDR3 loop spans 12 amino acids. The CDR3 DNA reads TGTGCCAGCAGTCGAGACAGCCGTTTTTACACCTTC. As protein: CASSRDSRFYTF.

The chain is built from TRBV27 and TRBJ1-3, with D hard to call. The CDR3 consists of 13 residues. Germline CDR1 MNHEY, CDR2 SMNVEV (reference sequence). V was trimmed by 5 bases and J by 4 bases, leaving 9 bases between them. The CDR3 DNA reads as TGTGCCAGCAGTCCTGGGAGGGGAAACACCATATATTTT. Translated, it gives CASSPGRGNTIYF.

V is TRBV10-1 and J is TRBJ2-7, with D unresolved. Germline values: CDR1 WNHNN, CDR2 SYGVQD (reference sequence). V was trimmed by 2 bases and J by 6 bases, leaving 5 bases between them. The CDR3 sequence is 11 residues long. This CDR3 reads CASSETGEQYF. The CDR3 DNA reads as TGCGCCAGCAGTGAGACCGGCGAGCAGTACTTC.

The genes are TRBV5-1 and TRBJ2-1, with 8 bases matching TRBD2. The CDR3 sequence is 16 residues long. CDR1 is SGHRS and CDR2 is YFSETQ in the germline V gene. The trim removed 1 base at V and 3 bases at J, leaving 6 bases unmatched. The CDR3 region is CASSLWSGTSYNEQFF. As DNA, the CDR3 is TGCGCCAGCAGCTTGTGGTCCGGGACTAGCTACAATGAGCAGTTCTTC.

This sequence joins TRBV9 and TRBJ2-2; unclear D gene. Germline-derived CDR1 and CDR2 are SGDLS and YYNGEE. There are 13 residues in the CDR3. Trimming took 0 bases from V and 7 from J, leaving 7 bases between them. In DNA, the CDR3 is TGTGCCAGCAGCGTAGCTTTCGGCGGGGAGCTGTTTTTT. Its protein product is CASSVAFGGELFF.

This chain links TRBV3-1 (or the pseudogene TRBV3-2) with TRBJ1-1, with D tentatively TRBD1 (5 bases). Germline-derived CDR1 and CDR2 are LGHDT and YNNKEL (reference sequence). The CDR3 covers 12 residues. The V end lost 4 bases, the J end lost 8 bases, and 11 bases lay between the germline ends. CDR3: CASSLYQGEAFF. The CDR3 DNA sequence: TGTGCCAGCAGCCTCTATCAGGGAGAAGCTTTCTTT.

CDR3 DNA sequence: TGCGCCAGCAGCCAAGGGGGGAGGGGTTTCGATCAGCCCCAGCATTTT. Protein: CASSQGGRGFDQPQHF. The J gene is TRBJ1-5, the V gene TRBV4-1, with D tentatively TRBD1 (5 bases). Looked up from germline, CDR1 is MGHRA and CDR2 is YSYEKL. Trimming removed 1 base from V and 5 bases from J, with 15 bases in between. CDR3 length: 16 amino acids.

This chain joins TRBV7-9 and TRBJ2-7; TRBD1 matches 10 bases. CDR1 is SEHNR and CDR2 is FQNEAQ in the germline V gene (reference sequence). This CDR3 region has 14 residues. The V segment lost 5 bases and the J segment 3 bases; nucleotides outside the gene matches: 4. CDR3 loop: CASSPGQGGYEQYF. DNA of the CDR3: TGTGCCAGCAGCCCCGGACAGGGGGGCTACGAGCAGTACTTC. Supplemented by reference TRBV7-9 and TRBJ2-7, the full variable domain reads DTGVSQNPRHKITKRGQNVTFRCDPISEHNRLYWYRQTLGQGPEFLTYFQNEAQLEKSRLLSDRFSAERPKGSFSTLEIQRTEQGDSAMYLCASSPGQGGYEQYFGPGTRLTVT.

The chain links TRBV10-3 to TRBJ1-4, with TRBD1 identical over 7 bases. After removal of 2 bases from V and 8 bases from J, the junction contained 5 bases not matched to a gene. Germline V gives CDR1 ENHRY, CDR2 SYGVKD. CDR3 length equals 14 residues. CDR3 in amino acids: CAISERGGEEKLFF. The CDR3 coding sequence is TGTGCCATCAGTGAGCGAGGGGGCGAGGAAAAACTGTTTTTT.

V and J are TRBV25-1 and TRBJ1-3; the match to TRBD1 covers 9 bases. Germline-derived CDR1 and CDR2 are MGHDK and SYGVNS. This CDR3 region has 17 residues. J lost 0 bases, V lost 5 bases, and 8 bases had no gene match. CDR3 DNA sequence: TGTGCCAGCAGTCCACCCGGGACAGGGTTCTCTGGAAACACCATATATTTT. Its translation is CASSPPGTGFSGNTIYF.

V usage is TRBV4-2 and J usage is TRBJ1-2; 10 nucleotides match TRBD1. CDR3 size: 15 residues. Germline CDR1 LGHNA, CDR2 YNFKEQ. Trimming removed 3 bases from V and 5 bases from J; junction bases left unmatched: 6. CDR3 loop: CASSHRQGAEYGYTF. The CDR3 nucleotides read TGTGCCAGCAGCCACCGACAGGGGGCAGAGTATGGCTACACCTTC.

The chain recombines TRBV20-1 with TRBJ1-2; 10 nucleotides line up with TRBD1. Germline V gene sequence: CDR1 DFQATT, CDR2 SNEGSKA (reference sequence). CDR3 length equals 14 residues. J lost 7 bases, V lost 3 bases, and 8 bases had no gene match. The CDR3 loop is CSASTAGQGFGYTF. The CDR3 nucleotides are TGCAGTGCTAGTACCGCGGGACAGGGGTTTGGCTACACCTTC.

The chain couples TRBV7-9 to TRBJ2-3; 12 nucleotides line up with TRBD2. Trimming took 4 bases from V and 1 from J; bases not matched to a gene: 6. Germline CDR1 reads SEHNR; CDR2 reads FQNEAQ (reference sequence). The CDR3 covers 17 residues. Written as DNA, the CDR3 is TGTGCCAGCAGCTACCCGACTAGCGGGGGCCGCACAGATACGCAGTATTTT. It is translated as CASSYPTSGGRTDTQYF.

This clone is a singleton in its sample. The genes are TRBV7-9 and TRBJ1-2; the D is unclear. V shed 1 base and J shed 11 bases, with 14 bases lying between them. This CDR3 has 13 amino acids. From germline, CDR1 is SEHNR and CDR2 FQNEAQ (reference sequence). CDR3 nucleotide sequence: TGTGCCAGCAGCTTAGAAGCGGGGTCAGGATACACCTTC. Protein product: CASSLEAGSGYTF. Looking up the rest from reference TRBV7-9 and TRBJ1-2 gives the full variable domain: DTGVSQNPRHKITKRGQNVTFRCDPISEHNRLYWYRQTLGQGPEFLTYFQNEAQLEKSRLLSDRFSAERPKGSFSTLEIQRTEQGDSAMYLCASSLEAGSGYTFGSGTRLTVV.

This chain links TRBV18 with TRBJ1-2; TRBD1 aligns across 10 bases. The CDR3 runs to 16 residues. Germline CDR1 and CDR2: KGHSH and LQKENI. V was clipped by 2 bases and J by 3 bases; unmatched bases: 6. The DNA for the CDR3 is TGTGCCAGCTCACCAATCCCGGGACAGGGGCACTATGGCTACACCTTC. Translating it yields CASSPIPGQGHYGYTF.

J is TRBJ1-6 and V is TRBV18; 7 bases are a match to TRBD1. Per the germline V gene, CDR1 is KGHSH and CDR2 is LQKENI. The J segment lost 0 bases and the V segment lost 1 base, leaving 3 bases of the junction unmatched. The CDR3 runs to 17 residues. The CDR3 DNA follows: TGTGCCAGCTCACCACTGCAGGGGGGCTCCTATAATTCACCCCTCCACTTT. Translating it yields CASSPLQGGSYNSPLHF.

The gene calls are TRBV3-1 (or the pseudogene TRBV3-2) and TRBJ1-2, with TRBD1 as a possible D gene (6 bases). The CDR3 totals 15 residues. Between the trimmed V and J ends, which lost 1 base and 10 bases, there was a span of 19 bases. Germline loops: CDR1 LGHDT, CDR2 YNNKEL (reference sequence). DNA of the CDR3: TGTGCCAGCAGCCAAGCTGGACAGACCCGGAAAATCTACACCTTC. Protein sequence: CASSQAGQTRKIYTF.

This clone was detected only once. The V and J genes are TRBV6-2 or TRBV6-3 and TRBJ1-2, with 8 bases that match TRBD1. Per germline, CDR1 MNHEY and CDR2 SVGEGT. The CDR3 has 15 residues. V lost 6 bases and J lost 8; bases outside the gene matches: 14. The CDR3 DNA sequence: TGTGCCAGCAGCCCGCGGGACAGGCCCCTCGGGGGCTACACCTTC. Encoded protein: CASSPRDRPLGGYTF.

The rearrangement links TRBV10-1 to TRBJ1-5; D not certain. Germline V gene data show CDR1 as WNHNN and CDR2 as SYGVQD (reference sequence). Trimming took 4 bases from V and 6 from J, leaving 7 bases between them. CDR3 length: 12 residues. CDR3 sequence reads: CASSVGAQPQHF. The CDR3 DNA reads TGCGCCAGCAGTGTTGGAGCTCAGCCCCAGCATTTT.